The entry below describes one TCR beta chain. This entry comes from a study of blood T cell repertoires in COVID-19. Across the study: The United States, Italy and Spain were the sources of the acute and convalescent COVID-19 samples. In each case, the material was cDNA or gDNA derived from T cells, B-cell-depleted T cells, or PBMCs.

Original handling: Amplified reference gene primers provided the basis for estimating nucleated cell counts. The data were produced by immunoSEQ multiplex PCR, yet TCRdb's version contains in-frame clones alone and is incomplete. Clonal size and the V and J genes are those of that table, whereas D and trimming came from the DNA. The sample has fewer than 80,000 clones; roughly 87% are singletons. Sequenced: peripheral blood. The TCR sequence derives from a woman between 45 and 60 years old with active COVID-19.

CDR3 bases: TGTGCCAGCGGCATGATGCAGGGAACAACTAATGAAAAACTGTTTTTT. Its translation is CASGMMQGTTNEKLFF. The V and J genes are TRBV7-9 and TRBJ1-4, with TRBD1 as a possible D gene (5 bases). The CDR3 is 16 residues long. The germline gives CDR1 SEHNR, CDR2 FQNEAQ (reference sequence). V was pared by 8 bases and J by 0 bases, with 16 bases between. The variable domain in full, with the rest retrieved from reference TRBV7-9 and TRBJ1-4, is DTGVSQNPRHKITKRGQNVTFRCDPISEHNRLYWYRQTLGQGPEFLTYFQNEAQLEKSRLLSDRFSAERPKGSFSTLEIQRTEQGDSAMYLCASGMMQGTTNEKLFFGSGTQLSVL.